The TCR beta chain described here comes from a study of response to subunit inactivated influenza vaccine. Points from the study as a whole: Seasonal influenza vaccination, on each occasion, was suggested by the authors to recruit few new T cells.

TCRdb redid the calling of the RT-PCR reads with MiXCR, one entry per CDR3 protein. The sample has approximately 520,000 distinct CDR3 sequences, 16% seen once. Germline V CDR1 and CDR2: SGDLS, YYNGEE. The CDR3 length is 16 residues. V dropped 4 bases and J dropped 4; count of bases not matched to a gene: 7. In the case of this clonotype: The antigen is undetermined.

The V call is TRBV9, the J call TRBJ2-3; TRBD2 agrees at 12 bases. The sequences come from CD4+ T cells sorted from PBMCs, collected around 2 years after vaccination. This TCR came from a man aged 50 to 69 who received an inactivated influenza vaccine. This CDR3 reads CASSKRTSGAADTQYF. The DNA of the CDR3 is TGTGCCAGCAGCAAGCGGACTAGCGGGGCGGCAGATACGCAGTATTTT.